This paragraph reports one T cell receptor (beta chain). These data belong to a study of blood T cell repertoires in COVID-19. Profiling relied on immunoSEQ multiplex PCR, and the TCRdb table lists in-frame clones only, not all of them. The repertoire holds hundreds of thousands of clones, with roughly 85% as singletons. The CDR3 totals 13 residues. V shed 10 bases, J shed 8 bases, and the junction held 9 bases outside the gene matches. Germline V gene lookup returns CDR1 MDHEN and CDR2 SYDVKM. This clonotype originated in a young woman with acute COVID-19. The gene calls are TRBV28 and TRBJ2-1; 9 positions agree with TRBD1. The sequenced sample consisted of PBMCs or T cells enriched from blood (not recorded which). CDR3: CANSGQGIDEQFF. DNA for the CDR3: TGTGCCAACTCGGGACAGGGAATAGATGAGCAGTTCTTC.